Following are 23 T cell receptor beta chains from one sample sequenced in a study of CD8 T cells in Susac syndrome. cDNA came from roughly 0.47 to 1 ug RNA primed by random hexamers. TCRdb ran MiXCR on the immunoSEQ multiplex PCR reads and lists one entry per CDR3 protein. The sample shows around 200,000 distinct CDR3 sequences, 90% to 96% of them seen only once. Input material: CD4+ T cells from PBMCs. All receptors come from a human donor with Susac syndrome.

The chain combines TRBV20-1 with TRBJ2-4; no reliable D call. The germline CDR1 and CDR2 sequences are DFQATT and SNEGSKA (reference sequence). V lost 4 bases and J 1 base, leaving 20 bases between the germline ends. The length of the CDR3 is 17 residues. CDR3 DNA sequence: TGCAGTGCTACCCAAACCAAAGGACCTGAGGCCAAAAACATTCAGTACTTC. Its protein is CSATQTKGPEAKNIQYF.

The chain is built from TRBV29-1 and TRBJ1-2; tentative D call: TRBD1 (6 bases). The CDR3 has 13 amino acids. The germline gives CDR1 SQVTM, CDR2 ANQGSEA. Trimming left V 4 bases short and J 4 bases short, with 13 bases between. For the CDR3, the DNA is TGCAGCGTTGGGGCGGGGGCCCTCTATGGCTACACCTTC. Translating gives CSVGAGALYGYTF.

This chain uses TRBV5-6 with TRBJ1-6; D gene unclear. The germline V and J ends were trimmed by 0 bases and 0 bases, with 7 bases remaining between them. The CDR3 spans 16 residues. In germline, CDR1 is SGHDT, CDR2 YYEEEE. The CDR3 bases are TGTGCCAGCAGCTTGGGCGGGAGCTCCTATAATTCACCCCTCCACTTT. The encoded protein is CASSLGGSSYNSPLHF.

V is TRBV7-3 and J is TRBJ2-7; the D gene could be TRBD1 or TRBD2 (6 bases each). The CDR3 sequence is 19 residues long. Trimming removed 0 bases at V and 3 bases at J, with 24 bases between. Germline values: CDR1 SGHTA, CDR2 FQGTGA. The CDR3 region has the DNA TGTGCCAGCAGCTTAACGGGGGCGTTCGCAGGGAACGGGGGCTACGAGCAGTACTTC. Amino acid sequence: CASSLTGAFAGNGGYEQYF.

Written as DNA, the CDR3 is TGTGCCACCAGCAAAGGACAGGGAAGAGATACGCAGTATTTT. This sequence encodes CATSKGQGRDTQYF. V usage is TRBV15 and J usage is TRBJ2-3, with 8 bases identical to TRBD1. V shed 4 bases and J 5 bases; nucleotides not matched to a gene: 5. The CDR3 length is 14 residues. Germline V lookup: CDR1 LNHNV, CDR2 YYDKDF (reference sequence).

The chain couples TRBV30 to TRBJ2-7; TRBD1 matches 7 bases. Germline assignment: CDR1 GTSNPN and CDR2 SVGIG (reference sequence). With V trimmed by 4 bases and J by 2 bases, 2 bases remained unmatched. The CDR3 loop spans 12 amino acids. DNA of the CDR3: TGTGCCTGGAATCAGGGGGCCTACGAGCAGTACTTC. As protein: CAWNQGAYEQYF.

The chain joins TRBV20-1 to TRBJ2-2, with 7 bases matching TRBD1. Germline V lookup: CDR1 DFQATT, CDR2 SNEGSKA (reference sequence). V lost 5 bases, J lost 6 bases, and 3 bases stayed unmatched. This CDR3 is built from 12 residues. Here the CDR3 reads CSALQGAGELFF. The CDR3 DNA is TGCAGTGCTCTCCAGGGGGCCGGGGAGCTGTTTTTT.

CDR3 bases: TGTGCCTGGGTGCTGAGGCCTGATAATTCACCCCTCCACTTT. This translates into CAWVLRPDNSPLHF. The chain links TRBV30 to TRBJ1-6; D gene ambiguous. Trimming cost V 5 bases and J 5 bases, with 13 bases left between them. The germline V gene has CDR1 GTSNPN and CDR2 SVGIG (reference sequence). This CDR3 comprises 14 residues.

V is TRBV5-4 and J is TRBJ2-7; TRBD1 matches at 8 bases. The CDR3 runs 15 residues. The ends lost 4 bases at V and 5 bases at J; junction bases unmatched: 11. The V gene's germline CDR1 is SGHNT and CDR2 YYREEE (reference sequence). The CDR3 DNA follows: TGTGCCAGCAGCCTACCAGGGGGCGGTACGCACGAGCAGTACTTC. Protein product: CASSLPGGGTHEQYF.

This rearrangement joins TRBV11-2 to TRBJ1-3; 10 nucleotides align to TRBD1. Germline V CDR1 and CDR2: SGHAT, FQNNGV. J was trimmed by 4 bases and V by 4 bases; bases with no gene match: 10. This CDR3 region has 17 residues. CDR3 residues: CASSSLRGTGDGNTIYF. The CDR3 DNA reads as TGTGCCAGCAGCTCACTTAGGGGGACAGGGGACGGAAACACCATATATTTT.

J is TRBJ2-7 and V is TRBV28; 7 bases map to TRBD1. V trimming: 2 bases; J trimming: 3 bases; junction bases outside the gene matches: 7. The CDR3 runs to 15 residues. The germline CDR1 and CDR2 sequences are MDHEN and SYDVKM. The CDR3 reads CASSLRGTAFYEQYF. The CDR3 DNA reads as TGTGCCAGCAGTTTAAGAGGGACAGCGTTCTACGAGCAGTACTTC.

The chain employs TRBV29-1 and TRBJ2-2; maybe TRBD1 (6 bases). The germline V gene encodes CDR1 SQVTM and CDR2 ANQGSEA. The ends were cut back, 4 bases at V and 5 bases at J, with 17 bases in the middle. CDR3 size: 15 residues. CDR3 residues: CSVVSGATRTGELFF. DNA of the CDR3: TGCAGCGTTGTTTCAGGGGCGACGAGAACCGGGGAGCTGTTTTTT.

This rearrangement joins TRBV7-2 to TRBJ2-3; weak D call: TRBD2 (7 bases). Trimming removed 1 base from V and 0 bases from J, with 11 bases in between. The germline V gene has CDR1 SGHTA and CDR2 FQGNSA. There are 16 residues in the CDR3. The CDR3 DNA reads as TGTGCCAGCAGCTTAGTCGCGGGGGCGAGCACAGATACGCAGTATTTT. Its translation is CASSLVAGASTDTQYF.

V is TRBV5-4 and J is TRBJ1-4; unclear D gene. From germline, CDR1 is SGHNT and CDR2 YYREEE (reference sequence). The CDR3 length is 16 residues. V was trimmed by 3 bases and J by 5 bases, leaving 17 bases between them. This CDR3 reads CASSSGKVQENEKLFF. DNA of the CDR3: TGTGCCAGCAGCTCGGGCAAGGTACAAGAAAATGAAAAACTGTTTTTT.

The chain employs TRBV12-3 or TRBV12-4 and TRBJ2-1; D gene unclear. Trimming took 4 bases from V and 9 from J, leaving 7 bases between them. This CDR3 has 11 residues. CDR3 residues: CASSYSPEQFF. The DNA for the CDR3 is TGTGCCAGCAGTTACAGTCCTGAGCAGTTCTTC.

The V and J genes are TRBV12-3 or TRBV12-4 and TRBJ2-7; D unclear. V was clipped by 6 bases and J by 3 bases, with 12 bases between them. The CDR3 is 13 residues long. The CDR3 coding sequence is TGTGCCAGCAGCAACCGGAACAACTACGAGCAGTACTTC. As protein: CASSNRNNYEQYF.

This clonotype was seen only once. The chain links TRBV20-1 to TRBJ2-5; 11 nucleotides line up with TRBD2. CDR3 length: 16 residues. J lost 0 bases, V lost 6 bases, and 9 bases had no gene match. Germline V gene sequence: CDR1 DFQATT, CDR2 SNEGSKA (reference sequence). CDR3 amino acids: CSASDLLAGDQETQYF. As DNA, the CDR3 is TGCAGTGCCAGCGACCTACTAGCGGGGGACCAAGAGACCCAGTACTTC.

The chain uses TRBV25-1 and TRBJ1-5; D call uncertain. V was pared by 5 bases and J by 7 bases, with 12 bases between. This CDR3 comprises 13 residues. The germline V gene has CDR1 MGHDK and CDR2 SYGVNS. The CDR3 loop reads CASSYSYEQPQHF. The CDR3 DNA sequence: TGTGCCAGCAGTTACAGTTATGAGCAGCCCCAGCATTTT.

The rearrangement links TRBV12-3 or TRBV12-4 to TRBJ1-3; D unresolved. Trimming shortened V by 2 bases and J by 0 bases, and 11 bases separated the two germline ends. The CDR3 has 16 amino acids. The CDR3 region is CASSLSDHVSGNTIYF. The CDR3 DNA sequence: TGTGCCAGCAGTTTATCGGACCACGTCTCTGGAAACACCATATATTTT.

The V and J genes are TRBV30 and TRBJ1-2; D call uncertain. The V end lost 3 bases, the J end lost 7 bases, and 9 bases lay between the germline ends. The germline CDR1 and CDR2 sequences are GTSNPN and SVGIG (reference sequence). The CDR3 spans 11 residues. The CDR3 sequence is CAWSPRGGYTF. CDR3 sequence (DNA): TGTGCCTGGAGCCCTCGGGGTGGCTACACCTTC.

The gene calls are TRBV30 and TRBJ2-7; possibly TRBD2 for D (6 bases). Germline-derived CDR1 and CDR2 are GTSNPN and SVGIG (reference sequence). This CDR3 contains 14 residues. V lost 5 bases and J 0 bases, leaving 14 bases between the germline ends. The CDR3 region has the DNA TGTGCCTGGGGGTCTAGCGCGAGCTCCTACGAGCAGTACTTC. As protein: CAWGSSASSYEQYF.

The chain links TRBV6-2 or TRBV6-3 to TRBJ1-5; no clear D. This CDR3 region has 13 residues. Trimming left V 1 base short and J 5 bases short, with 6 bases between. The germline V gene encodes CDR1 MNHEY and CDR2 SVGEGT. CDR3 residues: CASSYWEDQPQHF. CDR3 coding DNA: TGTGCCAGCAGTTACTGGGAGGATCAGCCCCAGCATTTT.

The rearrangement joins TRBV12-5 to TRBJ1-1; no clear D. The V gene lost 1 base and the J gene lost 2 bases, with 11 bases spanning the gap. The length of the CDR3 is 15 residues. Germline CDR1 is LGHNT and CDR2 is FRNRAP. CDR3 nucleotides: TGTGCTAGTGGTTTGGCAATCGACGGAAACACTGAAGCTTTCTTT. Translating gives CASGLAIDGNTEAFF.